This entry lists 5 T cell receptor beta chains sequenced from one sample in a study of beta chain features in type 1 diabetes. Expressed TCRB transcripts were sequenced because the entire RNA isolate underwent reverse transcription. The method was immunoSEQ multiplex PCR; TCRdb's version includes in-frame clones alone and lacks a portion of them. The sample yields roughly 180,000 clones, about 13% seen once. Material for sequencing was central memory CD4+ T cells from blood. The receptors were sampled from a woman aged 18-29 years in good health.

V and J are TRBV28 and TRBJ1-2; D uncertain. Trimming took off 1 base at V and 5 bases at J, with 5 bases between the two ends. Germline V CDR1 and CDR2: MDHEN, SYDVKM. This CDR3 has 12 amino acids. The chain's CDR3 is CASSLSGYGYTF. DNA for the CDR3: TGTGCCAGCAGTTTATCGGGATATGGCTACACCTTC.

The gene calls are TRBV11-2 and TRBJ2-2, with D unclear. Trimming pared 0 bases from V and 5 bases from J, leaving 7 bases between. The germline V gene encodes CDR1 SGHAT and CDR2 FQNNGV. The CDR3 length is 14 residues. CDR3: CASSLDHRTGELFF. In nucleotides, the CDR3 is TGTGCCAGCAGCTTAGATCATCGGACCGGGGAGCTGTTTTTT.

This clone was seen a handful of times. The CDR3 nucleotides are TGTGCCAGCACCATACCACAGGGCACAGATACGCAGTATTTT. Protein product: CASTIPQGTDTQYF. This rearrangement joins TRBV2 to TRBJ2-3; D is possibly TRBD1 (5 bases). The germline CDR1 and CDR2 sequences are SNHLY and FYNNEI. V lost 7 bases to trimming and J lost 1 base, with 12 bases between them. The CDR3 is made up of 14 amino acids.

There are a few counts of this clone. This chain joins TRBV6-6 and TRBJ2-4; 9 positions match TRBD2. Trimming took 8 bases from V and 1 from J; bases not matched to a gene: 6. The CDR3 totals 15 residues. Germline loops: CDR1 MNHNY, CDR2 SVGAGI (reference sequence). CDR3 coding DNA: TGTGCCAGCGGACCGAGCGGGAGGGCCAAAAACATTCAGTACTTC. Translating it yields CASGPSGRAKNIQYF.

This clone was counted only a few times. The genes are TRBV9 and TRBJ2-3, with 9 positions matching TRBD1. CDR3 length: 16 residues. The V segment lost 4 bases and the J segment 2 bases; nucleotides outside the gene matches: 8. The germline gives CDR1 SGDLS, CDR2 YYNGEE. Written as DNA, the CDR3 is TGTGCCAGCAGCCCCCGGGACAGGGTAAACACAGATACGCAGTATTTT. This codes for CASSPRDRVNTDTQYF.